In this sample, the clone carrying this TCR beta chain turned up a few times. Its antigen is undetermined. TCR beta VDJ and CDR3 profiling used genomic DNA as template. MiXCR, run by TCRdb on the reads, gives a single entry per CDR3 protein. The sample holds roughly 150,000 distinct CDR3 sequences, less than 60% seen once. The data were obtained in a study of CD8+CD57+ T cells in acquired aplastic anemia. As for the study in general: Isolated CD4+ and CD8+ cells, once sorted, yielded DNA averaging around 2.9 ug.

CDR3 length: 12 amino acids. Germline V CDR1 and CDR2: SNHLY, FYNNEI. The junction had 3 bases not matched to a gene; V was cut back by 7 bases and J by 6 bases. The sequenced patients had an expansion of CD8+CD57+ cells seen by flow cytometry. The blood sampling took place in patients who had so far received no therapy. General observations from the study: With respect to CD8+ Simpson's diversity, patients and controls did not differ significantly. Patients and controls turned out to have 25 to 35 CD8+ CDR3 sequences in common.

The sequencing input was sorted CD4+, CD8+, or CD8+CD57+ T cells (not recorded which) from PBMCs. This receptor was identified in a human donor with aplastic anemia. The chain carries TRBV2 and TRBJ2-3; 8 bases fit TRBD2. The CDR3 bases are TGTGCCAGCACCCGGGGGGGGGATACGCAGTATTTT. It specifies CASTRGGDTQYF.